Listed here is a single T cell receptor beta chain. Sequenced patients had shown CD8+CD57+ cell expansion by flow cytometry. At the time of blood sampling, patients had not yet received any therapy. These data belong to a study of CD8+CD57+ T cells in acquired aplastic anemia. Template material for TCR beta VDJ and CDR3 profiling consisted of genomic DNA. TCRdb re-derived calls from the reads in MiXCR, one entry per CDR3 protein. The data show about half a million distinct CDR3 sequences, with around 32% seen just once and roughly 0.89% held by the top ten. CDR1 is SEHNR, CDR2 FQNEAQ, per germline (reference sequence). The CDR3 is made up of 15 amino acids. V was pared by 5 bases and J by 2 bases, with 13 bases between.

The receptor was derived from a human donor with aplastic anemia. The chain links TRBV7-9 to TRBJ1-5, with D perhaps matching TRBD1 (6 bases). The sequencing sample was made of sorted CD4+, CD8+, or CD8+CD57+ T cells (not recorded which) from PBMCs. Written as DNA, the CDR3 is TGTGCCAGCAGCCTGGAGGGGGTCGGCAATCAGCCCCAGCATTTT. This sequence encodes CASSLEGVGNQPQHF.